This T cell receptor beta chain was recovered during a study of a mutant IDH1 vaccine in newly diagnosed glioma. About the study: Patients got radiotherapy, temozolomide, or both beforehand, and most got both.

The time point here: week 11, during vaccination. A single vaccine dose contained 300 ug of mutant IDH1 20-mer peptide, and topical imiquimod was used with it. The study enrolled donors with new WHO grade 3 or 4 IDH1-mutant, ATRX-lost astrocytomas. Findings of the study overall: Seemingly, top peripheral T cell clonotype changes bore no relation to pseudoprogression. Vaccine-induced immune responses occurred in 90% to 95% of patients.

The CDR3 totals 12 residues. The V gene's germline CDR1 is SGHNT and CDR2 YYREEE (reference sequence). A note on this clone: Its antigen is still unknown. Relative to the germline gene, one junction end is altered; a read error may explain this.

Generated by immunoSEQ multiplex PCR, the TCRdb table keeps only in-frame clones and is missing some. Among under 150,000 clones listed, around 80% were seen once. Sequencing used PBMCs, obtained from a glioma patient whose treatment included an IDH1 peptide vaccine. This sequence originates from a man aged 35 to 55 with glioma. This rearrangement joins TRBV5-4 to TRBJ1-1, with TRBD1 as a possible D gene (5 bases). DNA for the CDR3: TGCGCCAGCAGCCGGGTGCAGGGTGAAGCTTTCTTT. Protein: CASSRVQGEAFF.